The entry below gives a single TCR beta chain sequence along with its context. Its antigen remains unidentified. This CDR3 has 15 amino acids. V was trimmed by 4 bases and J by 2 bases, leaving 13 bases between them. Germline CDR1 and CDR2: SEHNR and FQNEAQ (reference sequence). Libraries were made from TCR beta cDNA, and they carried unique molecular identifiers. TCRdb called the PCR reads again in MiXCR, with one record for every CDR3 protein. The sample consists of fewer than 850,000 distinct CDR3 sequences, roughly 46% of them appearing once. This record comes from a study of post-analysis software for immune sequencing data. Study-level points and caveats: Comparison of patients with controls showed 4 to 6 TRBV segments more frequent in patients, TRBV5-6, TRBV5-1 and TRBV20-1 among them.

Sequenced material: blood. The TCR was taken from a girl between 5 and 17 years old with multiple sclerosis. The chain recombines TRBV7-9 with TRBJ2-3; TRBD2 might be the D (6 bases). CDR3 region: CASSSRDGYTDTQYF. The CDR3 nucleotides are TGTGCCAGCAGCTCGCGGGATGGGTACACAGATACGCAGTATTTT. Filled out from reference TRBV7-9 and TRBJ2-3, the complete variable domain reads DTGVSQNPRHKITKRGQNVTFRCDPISEHNRLYWYRQTLGQGPEFLTYFQNEAQLEKSRLLSDRFSAERPKGSFSTLEIQRTEQGDSAMYLCASSSRDGYTDTQYFGPGTRLTVL.